One sample yielded the 9 T cell receptor beta chains listed below, sequenced in a study of cytomegalovirus exposure and HLA in healthy donors. Assay used: immunoSEQ multiplex PCR; TCRdb lists only in-frame clones, some missing. The table includes about 44,000 clones, roughly 93% detected once. Sequencing was performed on PBMCs. The origin of the receptors is a woman aged 18-29 years in good health and CMV-seronegative.

The V gene is TRBV6-6, the J gene TRBJ1-2; tentatively, D is TRBD1 (6 bases). The CDR3 is 15 residues long. V was shortened by 5 bases and J by 3 bases, with 16 bases between the two germline ends. CDR1 and CDR2 (germline): MNHNY, SVGAGI (reference sequence). The CDR3 nucleotides are TGTGCCAGCAGTCCCTCTGCCAGGGGCGACTATGGCTACACCTTC. Translated: CASSPSARGDYGYTF.

This clone was counted a single time. The chain joins TRBV6-1 to TRBJ2-7; 10 positions match TRBD2. With V trimmed by 3 bases and J by 0 bases, 2 bases remained unmatched. Germline CDR1 and CDR2: MNHNS and SASEGT. CDR3 size: 15 residues. Here the CDR3 DNA reads TGTGCCAGCAGTGATGGACTAGCGGCCTCCTACGAGCAGTACTTC. Protein product: CASSDGLAASYEQYF.

This sequence joins TRBV30 and TRBJ1-5; 10 bases map to TRBD1. This CDR3 comprises 14 residues. After removal of 4 bases from V and 2 bases from J, the junction contained 2 bases not matched to a gene. Looked up from germline, CDR1 is GTSNPN and CDR2 is SVGIG (reference sequence). CDR3 nucleotides: TGTGCCTGGACCGGGACAGGGGGCAATCAGCCCCAGCATTTT. Amino acid sequence: CAWTGTGGNQPQHF.

This clone was counted a single time. V is TRBV11-2 and J is TRBJ2-3; unclear D gene. V was trimmed by 4 bases and J by 7 bases, leaving 15 bases between them. The CDR3 length is 14 residues. The germline gives CDR1 SGHAT, CDR2 FQNNGV. This chain's CDR3 is CASSSPRLFYTQYF. The CDR3 DNA sequence: TGTGCCAGCAGCTCTCCCCGACTGTTTTATACGCAGTATTTT.

The chain is built from TRBV29-1 and TRBJ2-7; possible D gene TRBD2, 6 bases. The CDR3 length is 12 residues. The germline V gene has CDR1 SQVTM and CDR2 ANQGSEA. Between the trimmed V and J ends, which lost 3 bases and 5 bases, there was a span of 11 bases. The CDR3: CSVEIASDEQYF. In DNA, the CDR3 is TGCAGCGTTGAGATCGCTAGCGACGAGCAGTACTTC.

V gene TRBV28 combines with J gene TRBJ1-2, with 8 bases identical to TRBD1. Unmatched junction bases numbered 3, after V lost 2 bases and J lost 13 bases. This CDR3 contains 11 residues. Germline assignment: CDR1 MDHEN and CDR2 SYDVKM. Here the CDR3 DNA reads TGTGCCAGCAGTTTAAGACAGGGGTTCACCTTC. Translated, it gives CASSLRQGFTF.

The genes are TRBV7-8 and TRBJ1-1; D uncertain. CDR1 is SGHVS and CDR2 is FQNEAQ in the germline V gene. Trimming cost V 1 base and J 0 bases, with 6 bases left between them. The CDR3 has 14 residues. The CDR3 sequence is CASSLGYMNTEAFF. The DNA of the CDR3 is TGTGCCAGCAGCTTAGGGTACATGAACACTGAAGCTTTCTTT.

This clone was recorded only once. The V call is TRBV4-2, the J call TRBJ2-3, with TRBD2 matching 10 bases. Trimming at V came to 5 bases and at J to 2 bases, leaving 7 bases not matched to a gene. The germline V gene encodes CDR1 LGHNA and CDR2 YNFKEQ. The CDR3 runs 16 residues. The CDR3 sequence: CASSRRTSGFTDTQYF. CDR3 DNA: TGTGCCAGCAGCAGAAGGACTAGCGGCTTCACAGATACGCAGTATTTT.

The chain joins TRBV7-9 to TRBJ1-6; no reliable D call. Trimming left V 4 bases short and J 6 bases short, with 16 bases between. Germline values: CDR1 SEHNR, CDR2 FQNEAQ (reference sequence). The CDR3 is 16 residues long. The CDR3 nucleotides read TGTGCCAGCAGCTCCCGCGAAACAGAGCTTAATTCACCCCTCCACTTT. Its translation: CASSSRETELNSPLHF.